This T cell receptor beta chain was retrieved from a study of blood T cell repertoires in COVID-19. For the study at large: Material from acute and convalescent COVID-19 was sourced from the United States, Italy and Spain. T cells, B-cell-depleted T cells, or PBMCs supplied cDNA or gDNA.

In the study's own analysis: Amplification with reference gene primers provided the estimates of nucleated cell counts. Here immunoSEQ multiplex PCR was the method, and the copy in TCRdb shows in-frame clones only, minus some. Clone size and V and J calls were adopted from that table, with D and trimming inferred from the DNA. This sample has roughly 56,000 clones; about 92% occur once, and the top ten carry under 5.5%. The CDR3 sequence is 15 residues long. Germline CDR1 reads SGHDT; CDR2 reads YYEEEE. The V end was cut by 1 base, the J end by 4 bases, with 12 bases between. The sample was peripheral blood. The receptor was derived from a man in his forties or fifties with active COVID-19. The genes are TRBV5-6 and TRBJ2-1; tentative D call: TRBD2 (5 bases). Here the CDR3 reads CASSLPGLGYNEQFF. CDR3 coding DNA: TGTGCCAGCAGCTTGCCCGGACTGGGTTACAATGAGCAGTTCTTC.